This record covers a single T cell receptor beta chain. Its antigen is undetermined. The sample is drawn from a study of graft-versus-host responses after intestinal transplantation. V lost 4 bases and J lost 1, with 11 bases in between. CDR1 MGHRA and CDR2 YSYEKL come from the germline V gene. The CDR3 spans 16 residues. Some clones are missing from TCRdb's copy, which holds only in-frame ones; the method was immunoSEQ multiplex PCR. Of over 65,000 clones in the sample, 91% were seen once. V gene TRBV4-1 combines with J gene TRBJ1-6, with D possibly TRBD1 on 5 matching bases. The sample here was unstimulated CD8+ T cells sorted from spleen or lymph node cells, taken before transplant. The receptor comes from a human donor who was the organ donor for an intestinal transplant. The CDR3 region is CASSPDSNSYNSPLHF. The CDR3, as DNA: TGCGCCAGCAGCCCCGACAGTAATTCCTATAATTCACCCCTCCACTTT.